The TCR beta chain under discussion was sequenced for a study of Ad26.COV2.S vaccination and SARS-CoV-2 variants. Study-level background: The authors gave Ad26.COV2.S intramuscularly, either once or twice 56 days apart.

Points from the study as a whole: Breadth, reportedly substantial, characterized the spike-specific CD8+ and CD4+ T cell responses after vaccination. It was vaccine recipients, not placebo recipients, who had the higher spike-specific TCR breadth.

As to treatment: approximately 18 received Ad26.COV2.S at low or high dose, single or two shots; about five received placebo; per-sample allocation not given. Day 63 after the first injection of vaccine or placebo was the sampling time. With respect to this clone: Its target is unknown.

Trimming pared 4 bases from V and 1 base from J, leaving 8 bases between. The germline CDR1 and CDR2 sequences are SGHRS and YFSETQ. The CDR3 loop spans 13 amino acids. TCRdb's table, derived via immunoSEQ multiplex PCR, lists solely in-frame clones and lacks some. The sample lists around 340,000 clones; roughly 90% were seen once. The chain couples TRBV5-1 to TRBJ1-1; possible D gene TRBD1, 6 bases. Sequencing was performed on peripheral blood, taken in a trial of Ad26.COV2.S vaccine versus placebo. The TCR comes from a person between 18 and 65 years old who received the Ad26.COV2.S COVID-19 vaccine or a placebo. The CDR3 here is CASSTQGNTEAFF. DNA for the CDR3: TGCGCCAGCAGCACACAGGGGAACACTGAAGCTTTCTTT.